Listed below are T cell receptor beta chains from one sample, sequenced in a study of cytomegalovirus exposure and HLA in healthy donors. Profiled with immunoSEQ multiplex PCR; TCRdb holds only in-frame clones, not every one. The table has about 200,000 clones, about four fifths seen once; the top ten hold around 0.4%. Sequenced input: PBMCs. The receptors derive from a male donor in good health and CMV-seropositive. Each CDR3 is given with its conserved first and last residue.

V	J	CDR3
TRBV7-3	TRBJ2-2	CACGRVGGELFF
TRBV7-3	TRBJ2-3	CASSAEGQEDTQYF
TRBV7-2	TRBJ1-6	CASSSGHNSPLHF
TRBV9	TRBJ1-1	CASSGLTGDTEAFF
TRBV5-1	TRBJ2-2	CASSLGTSVSGELFF
TRBV15	TRBJ1-4	CATSREKLPEKLFF
TRBV7-9	TRBJ1-2	CASSPGTGGNYGYTF
TRBV5-1	TRBJ2-7	CASSPMWSEGTEF
TRBV19	TRBJ2-1	CATATSGRGNEQFF
TRBV6-5	TRBJ1-2	CASSLGHATNYGYTF
TRBV7-3	TRBJ1-1	CASSSNGQGHTEAFF
TRBV4-3	TRBJ2-3	CASSLGLVGTSRDTQYF
TRBV27	TRBJ2-7	CASSLRRSGGYEQYF
TRBV5-6	TRBJ1-5	CASSGSGRSNQPQHF
TRBV11-3	TRBJ2-3	CASSLDRAGTDTQYF
TRBV19	TRBJ1-5	CASSIGVSQPQHF
TRBV7-9	NA	CASSHPSEQYF
TRBV19	TRBJ1-5	CASRTGRSNQPQHF
TRBV9	TRBJ1-2	CASSVRTGGGYTF
TRBV5-4	TRBJ2-1	CASSPGGNEQFF
TRBV7-2	TRBJ1-1	CASSLRGAGEAFF
TRBV7-6	TRBJ2-3	CASSLSAGADTQYF
TRBV7-2	TRBJ2-7	CASSRGLAGNYEQYF
TRBV7-8	TRBJ2-5	CASSLGSGETQYF
TRBV7-9	TRBJ2-7	CASSVDSYEQYF
TRBV2	TRBJ1-1	CASDRENTEAFF
TRBV5-1	TRBJ2-3	CASSSGTASTDTQYF
TRBV19	TRBJ1-1	CASSIISGTGKEAFF
TRBV7-2	TRBJ1-5	CASSYRDGGQPQHF
TRBV7-9	TRBJ1-3	CASSLSEDGNTIYF
TRBV7-8	TRBJ1-3	CASSLGAGNTIYF
TRBV5-5	TRBJ2-2	CASSPGQTANTGELFF
TRBV30	TRBJ2-1	CAWNLPGVAASYNEQFF
TRBV15	TRBJ1-5	CATSRKTGGDQPQHF
TRBV28	TRBJ2-5	CASSFRAGGPGTQYF
TRBV6-1	TRBJ1-2	CASSDRGAGGAPIYGYTF
TRBV13	TRBJ1-2	CASSLVGRSGNYGYTF
TRBV19	TRBJ2-1	CASSTGRMASLYNEQFF
TRBV7-6	TRBJ2-7	CASSLASSDSSYEQYF
TRBV19	TRBJ2-7	CASSQASEQYF
TRBV9	TRBJ2-7	CASSVGQGFGEQYF
TRBV2	TRBJ1-6	CASSQGTGGRINSPLHF
TRBV19	TRBJ2-4	CASSMPQKAKNIQYF